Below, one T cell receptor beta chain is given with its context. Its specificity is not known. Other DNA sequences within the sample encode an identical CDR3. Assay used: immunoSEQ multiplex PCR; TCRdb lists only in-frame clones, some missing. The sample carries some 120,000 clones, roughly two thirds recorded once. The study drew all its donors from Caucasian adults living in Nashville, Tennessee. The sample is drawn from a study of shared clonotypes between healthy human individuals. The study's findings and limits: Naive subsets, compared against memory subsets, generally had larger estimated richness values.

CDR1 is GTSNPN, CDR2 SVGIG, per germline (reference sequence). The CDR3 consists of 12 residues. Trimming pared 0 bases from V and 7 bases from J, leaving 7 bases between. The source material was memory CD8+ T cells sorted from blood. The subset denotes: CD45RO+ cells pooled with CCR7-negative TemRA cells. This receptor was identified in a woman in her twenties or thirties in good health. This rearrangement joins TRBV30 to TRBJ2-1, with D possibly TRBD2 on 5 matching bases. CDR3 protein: CAWSVLGNEQFF. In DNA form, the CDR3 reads TGTGCCTGGAGTGTACTAGGGAATGAGCAGTTCTTC. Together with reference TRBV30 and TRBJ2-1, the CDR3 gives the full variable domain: SQTIHQWPATLVQPVGSPLSLECTVEGTSNPNLYWYRQAAGRGLQLLFYSVGIGQISSEVPQNLSASRPQDRQFILSSKKLLLSDSGFYLCAWSVLGNEQFFGPGTRLTVL.